The T cell receptor (beta chain) described here comes from a study of monozygotic twins with inflammatory bowel disease. General observations from the study: Treatment differences in immunosuppression may have added variability to the repertoires of patients. Especially where disease activity was present, IBD patients had fewer clonotypes in common with others than healthy twins did.

After re-calling the 5' RACE reads, TCRdb lists one entry per CDR3 protein, DNA absent. The sample holds more than 350,000 distinct CDR3 sequences. Concerning this clonotype itself: Its target is not known.

For every donor, one blood sample of approximately 2.5 ml was drawn. CDR1 is SGHTA, CDR2 FQGNSA, per germline. This CDR3 is 14 amino acids long. The chain couples TRBV7-2 to TRBJ2-7; TCRdb gives TRBD2 as the D gene, but with no DNA this cannot be confirmed. The sequenced sample consisted of blood. The receptor's source is a human donor with ulcerative colitis or Crohn's disease, or a healthy co-twin of an affected twin (not recorded which). The CDR3 sequence: CASSFAGGPYEQYF.